These 5 T cell receptor beta chains came from one sample sequenced in a study of shared clonotypes between healthy human individuals (dated by TCRdb to about 2020). CD8 naive samples were obtained by positive selection for CCR7 among CD45RO-negative cells, yielding a CD45RA+CCR7+ population from which TemRA cells were excluded. The method was the immunoSEQ multiplex PCR assay. TCRdb's version of the immuneACCESS table is confined to in-frame rearrangements and falls short of the full clone set. An unresolved V gene accounts for under half of the shortfall where checked; the remainder is of unknown origin. The sample table shows around 2.1 million clones, and about 92% are seen once. About 1.8% of the sample lies in the top ten. Source material: naive CD8+ T cells from PBMCs. The meaning of the sample's cell subset or site label: CD45RA+CCR7+. Receptor source: a man aged 18-30 years in good health. Some clones in this sample may be carry-over from other donors' samples.

This clone was observed a single time. J is TRBJ2-3 and V is TRBV27, with 14 nucleotides matching TRBD2. This CDR3 contains 18 residues. Trimming at V came to 0 bases and at J to 2 bases, leaving 4 bases not matched to a gene. Germline assignment: CDR1 MNHEY and CDR2 SMNVEV (reference sequence). In DNA, the CDR3 is TGTGCCAGCAGTTTATCGACGGGACTAGCGGGAGTCACAGATACGCAGTATTTT. Its translation: CASSLSTGLAGVTDTQYF.

This chain links TRBV16 with TRBJ1-2; 7 bases are a match to TRBD1. CDR1 is KGHSY, CDR2 FQNENV, per germline. Trimming removed 1 base from V and 3 bases from J; junction bases left unmatched: 2. This CDR3 contains 14 residues. CDR3 amino acids: CASSQFDRDYGYTF. CDR3 coding DNA: TGTGCCAGCAGCCAATTTGACAGGGACTATGGCTACACCTTC.

The chain links TRBV10-2 to TRBJ2-7, with D perhaps matching TRBD2 (6 bases). The CDR3 sequence is 14 residues long. Per the germline V gene, CDR1 is WSHSY and CDR2 is SAAADI. V was trimmed by 2 bases and J by 4 bases, leaving 12 bases between them. Here the CDR3 DNA reads TGCGCCAGCAGTGAGCCCCGACTAGGTTACGAGCAGTACTTC. Its protein is CASSEPRLGYEQYF.

The chain carries TRBV6-4 and TRBJ1-4; 8 nucleotides agree with TRBD1. V was clipped by 4 bases and J by 7 bases; unmatched bases: 8. Germline V CDR1 and CDR2: MRHNA, SNTAGT. This CDR3 has 15 residues. The chain's CDR3 is CASSAWDRLGEKLFF. The DNA for the CDR3 is TGTGCCAGCAGTGCATGGGACAGGTTGGGTGAAAAACTGTTTTTT.

The sample holds one count of this clone. The CDR3, as DNA: TGCGCCAGCAGCCAAGGTTTAGCGGGAGACTCTGAGACCCAGTACTTC. This gives the protein CASSQGLAGDSETQYF. The genes are TRBV4-3 and TRBJ2-5; TRBD2 matches at 9 bases. The germline CDR1 and CDR2 sequences are LGHNA and YSLEER. The CDR3 contains 16 residues. V lost 1 base and J lost 5; bases outside the gene matches: 8.